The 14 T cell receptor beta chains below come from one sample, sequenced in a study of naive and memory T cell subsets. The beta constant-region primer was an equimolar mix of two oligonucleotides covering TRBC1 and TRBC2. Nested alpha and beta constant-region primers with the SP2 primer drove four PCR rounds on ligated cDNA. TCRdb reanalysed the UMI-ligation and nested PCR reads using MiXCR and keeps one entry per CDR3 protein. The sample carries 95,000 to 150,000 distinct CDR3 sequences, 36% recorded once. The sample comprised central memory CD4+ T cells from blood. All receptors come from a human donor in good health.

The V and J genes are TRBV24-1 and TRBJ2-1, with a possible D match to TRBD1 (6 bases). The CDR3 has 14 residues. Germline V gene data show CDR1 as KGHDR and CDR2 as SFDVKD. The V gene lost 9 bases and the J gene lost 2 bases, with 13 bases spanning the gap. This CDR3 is CATEQGSTYNEQFF. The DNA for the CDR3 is TGTGCCACCGAACAGGGTTCAACCTACAATGAGCAGTTCTTC.

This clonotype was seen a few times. The CDR3 sequence: CASSQGGTRGTEAFF. DNA for the CDR3: TGCGCCAGCAGCCAAGGGGGCACAAGGGGCACTGAAGCTTTCTTT. The chain joins TRBV4-1 to TRBJ1-1; tentative D call: TRBD1 (5 bases). V lost 1 base, J lost 4 bases, and 13 bases lay in between. The CDR3 totals 15 residues. Germline CDR1 reads MGHRA; CDR2 reads YSYEKL.

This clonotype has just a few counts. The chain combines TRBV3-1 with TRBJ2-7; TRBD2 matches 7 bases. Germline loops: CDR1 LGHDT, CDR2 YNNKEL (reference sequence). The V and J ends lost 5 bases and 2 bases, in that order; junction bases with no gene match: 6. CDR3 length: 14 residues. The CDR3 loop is CASSVLARAYEQYF. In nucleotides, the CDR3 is TGTGCCAGCAGCGTACTAGCGCGGGCCTACGAGCAGTACTTC.

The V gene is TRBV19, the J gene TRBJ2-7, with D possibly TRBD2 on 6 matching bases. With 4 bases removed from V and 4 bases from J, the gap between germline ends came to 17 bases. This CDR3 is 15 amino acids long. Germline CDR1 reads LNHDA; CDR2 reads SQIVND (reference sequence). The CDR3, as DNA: TGTGCCAGTAGTAGTGGGACCATCGGAGGGTACGAGCAGTACTTC. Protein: CASSSGTIGGYEQYF.

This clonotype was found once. In nucleotides, the CDR3 is TGTGCCACCACTGGGAGGGATAATAAGCAGTACTTC. It codes for CATTGRDNKQYF. This chain connects TRBV28 to TRBJ2-7; 7 nucleotides match TRBD2. Germline V gives CDR1 MDHEN, CDR2 SYDVKM. V was pared by 10 bases and J by 8 bases, with 11 bases of the junction left unmatched. This CDR3 spans 12 amino acids.

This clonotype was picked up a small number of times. DNA for the CDR3: TGCAGCGTTGTTGGGAAGACCCAGTACTTC. Encoded protein: CSVVGKTQYF. The chain carries TRBV29-1 and TRBJ2-5, with D unclear. The V gene lost 4 bases and the J gene lost 6 bases, with 6 bases spanning the gap. The germline V gene encodes CDR1 SQVTM and CDR2 ANQGSEA. This CDR3 spans 10 amino acids.

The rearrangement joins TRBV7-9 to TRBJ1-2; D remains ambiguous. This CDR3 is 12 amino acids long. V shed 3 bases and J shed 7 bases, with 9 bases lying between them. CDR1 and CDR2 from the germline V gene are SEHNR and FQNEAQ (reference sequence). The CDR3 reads CASSLDNRGYTF. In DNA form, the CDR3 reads TGTGCCAGCAGCTTGGATAACCGTGGCTACACCTTC. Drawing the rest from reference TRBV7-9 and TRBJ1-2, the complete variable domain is DTGVSQNPRHKITKRGQNVTFRCDPISEHNRLYWYRQTLGQGPEFLTYFQNEAQLEKSRLLSDRFSAERPKGSFSTLEIQRTEQGDSAMYLCASSLDNRGYTFGSGTRLTVV.

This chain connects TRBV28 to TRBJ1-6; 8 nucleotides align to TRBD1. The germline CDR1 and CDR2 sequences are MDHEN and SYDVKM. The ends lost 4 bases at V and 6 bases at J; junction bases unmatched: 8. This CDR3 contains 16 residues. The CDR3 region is CASSSRQGPSNSPLHF. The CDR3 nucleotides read TGTGCCAGCAGTTCCCGACAGGGGCCATCTAATTCACCCCTCCACTTT.

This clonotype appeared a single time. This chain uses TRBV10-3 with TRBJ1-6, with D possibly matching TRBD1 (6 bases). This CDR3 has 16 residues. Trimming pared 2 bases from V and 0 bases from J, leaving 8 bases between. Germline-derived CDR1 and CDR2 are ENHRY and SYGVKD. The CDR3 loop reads CAISEKDSSYNSPLHF. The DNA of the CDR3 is TGTGCCATCAGTGAGAAGGACAGCTCCTATAATTCACCCCTCCACTTT.

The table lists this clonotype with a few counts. The CDR3 loop is CASSLADRGNNEKLFF. In DNA form, the CDR3 reads TGCGCCAGCAGCTTGGCGGACAGGGGGAACAATGAAAAACTGTTTTTT. V and J are TRBV5-1 and TRBJ1-4, with 10 bases aligning to TRBD1. The CDR3 loop spans 16 amino acids. CDR1 SGHRS and CDR2 YFSETQ come from the germline V gene. The junction had 4 bases not matched to a gene; V was cut back by 0 bases and J by 5 bases.

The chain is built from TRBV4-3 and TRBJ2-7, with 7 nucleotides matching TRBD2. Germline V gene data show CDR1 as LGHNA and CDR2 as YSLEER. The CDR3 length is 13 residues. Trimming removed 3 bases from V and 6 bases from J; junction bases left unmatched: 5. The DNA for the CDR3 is TGCGCCAGCAGCCAGCGCACTAGCGTCGAGCAGTACTTC. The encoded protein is CASSQRTSVEQYF.

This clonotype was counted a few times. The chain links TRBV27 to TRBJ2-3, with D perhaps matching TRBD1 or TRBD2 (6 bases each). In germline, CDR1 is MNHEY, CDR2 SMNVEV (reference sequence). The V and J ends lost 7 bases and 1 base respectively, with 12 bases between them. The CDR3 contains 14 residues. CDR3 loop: CASTDRGRTDTQYF. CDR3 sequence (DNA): TGTGCCAGCACTGACCGGGGGCGCACAGATACGCAGTATTTT.

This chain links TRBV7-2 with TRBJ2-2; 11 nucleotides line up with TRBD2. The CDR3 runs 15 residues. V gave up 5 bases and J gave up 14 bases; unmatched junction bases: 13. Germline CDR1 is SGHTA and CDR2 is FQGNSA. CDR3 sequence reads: CASSTDPSGRSALFF. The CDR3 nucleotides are TGTGCCAGCAGCACTGATCCTAGCGGGAGGTCGGCCCTGTTTTTT. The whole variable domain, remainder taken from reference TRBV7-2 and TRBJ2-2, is GAGVSQSPSNKVTEKGKDVELRCDPISGHTALYWYRQSLGQGLEFLIYFQGNSAPDKSGLPSDRFSAERTGGSVSTLTIQRTQQEDSAVYLCASSTDPSGRSALFFGEGSRLTVL.

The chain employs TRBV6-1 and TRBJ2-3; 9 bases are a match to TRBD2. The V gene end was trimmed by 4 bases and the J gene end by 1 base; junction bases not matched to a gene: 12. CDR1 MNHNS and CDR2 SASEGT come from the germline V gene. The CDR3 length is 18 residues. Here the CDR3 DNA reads TGTGCCAGCAGTGTCTTCGGGGTTAGGACTAGCGGCACAGATACGCAGTATTTT. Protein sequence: CASSVFGVRTSGTDTQYF.